Reported below is one T cell receptor beta chain. Other DNA sequences in this sample translate to the same CDR3. Germline V CDR1 and CDR2: SGHAT, FQNNGV. V was clipped by 5 bases and J by 6 bases, with 10 bases between them. This CDR3 region has 12 residues. The record originates from a study of blood T cell repertoires in COVID-19. Across the whole study: From the United States, Italy and Spain came samples of acute and convalescent COVID-19.

Sequencing was performed with immunoSEQ multiplex PCR; in TCRdb, only in-frame clones are kept and a portion is missing. In the table there are around 200,000 clones, 90% of which are singletons. The clonotype was recovered from a man aged 45-65 years with acute or convalescent COVID-19. The specimen sequenced was peripheral blood. V gene TRBV11-2 combines with J gene TRBJ1-1; D is possibly TRBD1 (5 bases). The DNA of the CDR3 is TGTGCCAGCAGCCTCCGGGACTCTGAAGCTTTCTTT. Its translation: CASSLRDSEAFF.